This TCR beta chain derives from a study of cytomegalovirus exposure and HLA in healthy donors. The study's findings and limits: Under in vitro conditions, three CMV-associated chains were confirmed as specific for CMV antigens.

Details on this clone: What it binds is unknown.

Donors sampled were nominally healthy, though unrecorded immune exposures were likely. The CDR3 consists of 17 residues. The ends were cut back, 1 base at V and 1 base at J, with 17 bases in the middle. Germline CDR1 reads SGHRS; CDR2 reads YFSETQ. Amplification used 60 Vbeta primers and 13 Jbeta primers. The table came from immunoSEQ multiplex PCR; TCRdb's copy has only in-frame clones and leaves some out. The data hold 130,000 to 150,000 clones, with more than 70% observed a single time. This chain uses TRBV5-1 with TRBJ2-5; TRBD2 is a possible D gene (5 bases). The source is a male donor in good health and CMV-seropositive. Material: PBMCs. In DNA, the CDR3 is TGCGCCAGCAGCTTGATCGAGGGATTCCCTACCCAAGAGACCCAGTACTTC. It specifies CASSLIEGFPTQETQYF.